The present entry profiles one TCR beta chain with its context. No antigen is known for it. No base quality values were provided; no much bigger clone lies one nucleotide off. The data are from a study of T cells after posttransplantation cyclophosphamide (TCRdb year 2016). About the study as a whole: T cell repertoire reconstitution was tracked by TRB sequencing after myeloablative bone marrow transplantation in which posttransplantation cyclophosphamide was used as GVHD prophylaxis. Samples from some 40 PTCy-treated patients, along with samples from around 16 of their related bone marrow donors, underwent antigen receptor sequencing. TRB sequencing was performed on blood from all 35 or so PTCy patients with 1-year posttransplant specimens. In 3 patients, up to about 3 additional blood samples taken between 2 and 5.2 years after transplant also underwent TRB sequencing, as did pretransplant blood from 4 patients. Because TRA and TRB clonality correlated tightly in 9 samples, the subsequent TCR analyses were limited to TRB only. Public TRB sequences were checked against a database of over 3,000 sequences associated with responses to pathogens, tumor antigens, self-antigens and alloantigens. On the study overall, not on this receptor specifically: Across roughly 40 patients, recipient CMV seropositivity and CMV reactivation were highly associated with TRB clonality; PTCy diversity was similar to CNI/methotrexate controls. At 1-2 months, donor-recipient similarity was low but rose over the first year, and the later blood repertoires were often dominated by donor CD8+ memory clones. The TRB repertoires of T cells infiltrating skin or the GI tract showed only limited overlap with the TRB repertoires found in blood.

The CDR3 runs 15 amino acids, cysteine and phenylalanine included. Only the CDR3 portion is preserved as DNA: 45 bases, with reading frame beginning at the first base. The V end gives up 5 bases and the J end 3 bases, leaving 5 bases in the junction not matched to a gene. The germline V gene yields MDHEN for CDR1 and SYDVKM for CDR2. TRB sequencing was run on genomic DNA with either the immunoSEQ assay at survey resolution or the hsTCRB kit. The source study handled its data this way. The immunoSEQ software was used for initial read processing, and the LymphoSeq R package was used for repertoire analyses. Clonality was computed as 1 minus normalized Shannon entropy; Gini coefficient was also calculated for each TRB dataset. To infer phenotypes in unsorted samples, TRB sequences from sorted subsets of the recipient or donor were mapped onto the unsorted samples of the same recipient. TCRdb took this table from immuneACCESS and kept in-frame rearrangements with V and J called. Such tables lack part of the clones; where checked against another copy, unresolved V genes explain under half of the gap, and the rest is unexplained. The DNA gave D and trimming, while V, J and clone size come from that table. The sample table holds 66,000 or so clones, of which about 94% were seen once. The top ten clonotypes cover roughly 2.9% of the sample.

Related bone marrow donors provided peripheral blood samples on the day of marrow donation. Mononuclear cells from peripheral blood and bone marrow were separated by Ficoll-Hypaque density centrifugation and then cryopreserved. Input material: PBMCs. The rearrangement joined TRBV28 to TRBJ1-4; 8 central nucleotides agree with TRBD1. The receptor's source is a woman in her twenties or thirties in good health and a related stem cell transplant donor. The DNA reads TGTGCCAGCAGTCGCACAGGGGGGTCTAATGAAAAACTGTTTTTT. Translation gives CASSRTGGSNEKLFF.